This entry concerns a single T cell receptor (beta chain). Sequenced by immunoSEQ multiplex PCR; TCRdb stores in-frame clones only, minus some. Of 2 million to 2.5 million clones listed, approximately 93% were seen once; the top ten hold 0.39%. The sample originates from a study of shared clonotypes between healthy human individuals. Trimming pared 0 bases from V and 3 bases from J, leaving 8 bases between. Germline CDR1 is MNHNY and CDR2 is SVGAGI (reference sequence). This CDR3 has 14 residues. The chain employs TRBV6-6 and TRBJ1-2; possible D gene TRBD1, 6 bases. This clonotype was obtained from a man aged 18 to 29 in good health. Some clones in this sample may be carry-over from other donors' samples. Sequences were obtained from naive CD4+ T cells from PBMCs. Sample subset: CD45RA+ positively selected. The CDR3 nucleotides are TGTGCCAGCAGTTACTCCAGGGGACACTATGGCTACACCTTC. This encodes CASSYSRGHYGYTF.